The clone carrying this TCR beta chain appeared a few times. The antigen remains undetermined. This record belongs to a study of T cell responses to AZD1222 COVID-19 vaccine. Study-level results: There were mostly white British donors and more females than males, and clonal diversity was possibly underestimated.

Sequencing used immunoSEQ multiplex PCR; TCRdb keeps in-frame clones, though not all of them. The table records fewer than 85,000 clones, roughly 94% of them present only once. Sequenced material: peripheral blood, taken on day 0 of MenACWY control vaccination. This TCR derives from an adult in good health.

The CDR3, as DNA: TGCGCCAGCAGCTTGGAGGGGGATAAGCCCCAGCATTTT. Amino acid sequence: CASSLEGDKPQHF. The V gene is TRBV5-1, the J gene TRBJ1-5, with a tentative D call TRBD1 (6 bases). The CDR3 is 13 amino acids. Germline V lookup: CDR1 SGHRS, CDR2 YFSETQ. The V end was cut by 0 bases, the J end by 8 bases, with 9 bases between.